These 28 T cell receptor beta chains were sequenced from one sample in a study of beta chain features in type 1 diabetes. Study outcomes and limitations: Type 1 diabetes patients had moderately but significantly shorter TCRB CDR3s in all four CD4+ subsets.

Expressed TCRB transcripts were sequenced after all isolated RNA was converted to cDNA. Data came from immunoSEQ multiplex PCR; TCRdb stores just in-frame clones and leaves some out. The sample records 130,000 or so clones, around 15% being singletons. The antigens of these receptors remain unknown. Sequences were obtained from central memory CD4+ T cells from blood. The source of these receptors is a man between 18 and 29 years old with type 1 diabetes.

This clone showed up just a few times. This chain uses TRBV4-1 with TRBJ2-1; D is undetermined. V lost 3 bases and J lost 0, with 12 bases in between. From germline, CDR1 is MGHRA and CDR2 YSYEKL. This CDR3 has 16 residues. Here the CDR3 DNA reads TGCGCCAGCAGCCAGTTGGATATCCTCTCCTACAATGAGCAGTTCTTC. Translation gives CASSQLDILSYNEQFF.

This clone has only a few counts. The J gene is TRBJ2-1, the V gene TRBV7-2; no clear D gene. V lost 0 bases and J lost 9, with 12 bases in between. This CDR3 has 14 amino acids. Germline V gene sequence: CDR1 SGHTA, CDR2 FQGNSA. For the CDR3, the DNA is TGTGCCAGCAGCTTAGCGCTAGTACAAGCTGAGCAGTTCTTC. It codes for CASSLALVQAEQFF.

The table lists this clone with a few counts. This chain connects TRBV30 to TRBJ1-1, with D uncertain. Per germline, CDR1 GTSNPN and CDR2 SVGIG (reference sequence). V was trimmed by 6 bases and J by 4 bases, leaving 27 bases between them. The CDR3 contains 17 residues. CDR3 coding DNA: TGTGCCTGCGAAGGGATTTGGGCTTCCTCCGAGGTCACTGAAGCTTTCTTT. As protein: CACEGIWASSEVTEAFF.

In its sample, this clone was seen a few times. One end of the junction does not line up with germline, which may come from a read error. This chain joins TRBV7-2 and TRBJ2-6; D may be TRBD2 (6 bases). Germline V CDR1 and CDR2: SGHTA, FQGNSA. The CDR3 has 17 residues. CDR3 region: CASSVAAGSSGANVLTF. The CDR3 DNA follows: TGTGCCAGCAGCGTAGCGGCCGGTAGTTCTGGGGCCAACGTCCTGACTTTC.

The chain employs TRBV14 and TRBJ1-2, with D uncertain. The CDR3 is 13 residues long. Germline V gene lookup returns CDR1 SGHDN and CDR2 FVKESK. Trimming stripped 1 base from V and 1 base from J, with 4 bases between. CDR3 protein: CASSQGVNYGYTF. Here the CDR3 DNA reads TGTGCCAGCAGCCAAGGAGTTAACTATGGCTACACCTTC.

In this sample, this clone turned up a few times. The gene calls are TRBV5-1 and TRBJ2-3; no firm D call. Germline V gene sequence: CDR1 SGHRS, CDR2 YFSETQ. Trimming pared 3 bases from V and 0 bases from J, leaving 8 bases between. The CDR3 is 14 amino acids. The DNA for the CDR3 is TGCGCCAGCAGCTCGATCCCTAGCACAGATACGCAGTATTTT. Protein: CASSSIPSTDTQYF.

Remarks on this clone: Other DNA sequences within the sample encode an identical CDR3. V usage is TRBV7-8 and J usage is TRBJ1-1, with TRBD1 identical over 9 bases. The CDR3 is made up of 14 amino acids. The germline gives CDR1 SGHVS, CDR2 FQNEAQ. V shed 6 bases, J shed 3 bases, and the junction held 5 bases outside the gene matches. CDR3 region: CASSHRDRDTEAFF. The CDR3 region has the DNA TGTGCCAGCAGTCACAGGGACAGGGACACTGAAGCTTTCTTT.

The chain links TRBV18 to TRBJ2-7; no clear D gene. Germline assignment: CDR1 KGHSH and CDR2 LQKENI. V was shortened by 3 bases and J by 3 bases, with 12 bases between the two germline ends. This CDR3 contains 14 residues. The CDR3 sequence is CASSPTRADYEQYF. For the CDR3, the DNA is TGTGCCAGCTCACCTACAAGGGCGGACTACGAGCAGTACTTC.

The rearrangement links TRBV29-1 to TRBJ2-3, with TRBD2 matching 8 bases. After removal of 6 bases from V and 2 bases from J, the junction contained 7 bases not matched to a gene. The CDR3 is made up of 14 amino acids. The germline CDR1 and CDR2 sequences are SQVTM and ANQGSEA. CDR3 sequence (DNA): TGCAGCGTCATCGCGGGGGGAGTCACAGATACGCAGTATTTT. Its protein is CSVIAGGVTDTQYF.

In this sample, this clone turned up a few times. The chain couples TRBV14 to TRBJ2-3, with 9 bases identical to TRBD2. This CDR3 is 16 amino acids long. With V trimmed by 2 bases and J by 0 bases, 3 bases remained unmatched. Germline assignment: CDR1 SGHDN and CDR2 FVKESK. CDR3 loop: CASSQLAGASTDTQYF. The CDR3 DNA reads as TGTGCCAGCAGCCAATTAGCGGGAGCTAGCACAGATACGCAGTATTTT. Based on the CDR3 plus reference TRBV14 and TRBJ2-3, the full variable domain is EAGVTQFPSHSVIEKGQTVTLRCDPISGHDNLYWYRRVMGKEIKFLLHFVKESKQDESGMPNNRFLAERTGGTYSTLKVQPAELEDSGVYFCASSQLAGASTDTQYFGPGTRLTVL.

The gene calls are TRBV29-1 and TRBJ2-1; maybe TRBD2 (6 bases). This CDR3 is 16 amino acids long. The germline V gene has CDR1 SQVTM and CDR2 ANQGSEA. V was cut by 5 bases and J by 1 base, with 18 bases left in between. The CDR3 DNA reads TGCAGCGTTCGAGGAGGGGCTAGTTATTCCTACAATGAGCAGTTCTTC. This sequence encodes CSVRGGASYSYNEQFF.

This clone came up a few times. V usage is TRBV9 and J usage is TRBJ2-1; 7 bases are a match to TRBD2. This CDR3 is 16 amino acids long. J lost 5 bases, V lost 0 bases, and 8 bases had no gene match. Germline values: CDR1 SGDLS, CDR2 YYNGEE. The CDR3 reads CASSVGSGLADNEQFF. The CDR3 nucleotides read TGTGCCAGCAGCGTAGGATCTGGGCTAGCGGACAATGAGCAGTTCTTC.

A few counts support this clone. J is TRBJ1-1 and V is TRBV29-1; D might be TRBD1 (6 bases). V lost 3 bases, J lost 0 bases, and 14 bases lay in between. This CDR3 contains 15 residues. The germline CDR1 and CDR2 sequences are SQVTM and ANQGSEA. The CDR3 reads CSVEVQGTMNTEAFF. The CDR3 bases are TGCAGCGTTGAGGTCCAGGGGACAATGAACACTGAAGCTTTCTTT.

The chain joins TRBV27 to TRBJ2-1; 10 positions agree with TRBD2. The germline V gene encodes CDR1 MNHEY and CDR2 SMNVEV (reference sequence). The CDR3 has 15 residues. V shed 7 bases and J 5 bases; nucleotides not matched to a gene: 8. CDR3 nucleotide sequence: TGTGCCAGCATGACGATACTAGCGGGAAACAATGAGCAGTTCTTC. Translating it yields CASMTILAGNNEQFF.

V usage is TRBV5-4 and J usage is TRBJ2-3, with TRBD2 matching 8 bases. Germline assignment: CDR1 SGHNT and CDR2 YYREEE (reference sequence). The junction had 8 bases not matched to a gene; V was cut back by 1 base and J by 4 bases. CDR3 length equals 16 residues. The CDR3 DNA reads TGTGCCAGCAGCTTGCCCCCCGGGAGGGAGGCAGATACGCAGTATTTT. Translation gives CASSLPPGREADTQYF.

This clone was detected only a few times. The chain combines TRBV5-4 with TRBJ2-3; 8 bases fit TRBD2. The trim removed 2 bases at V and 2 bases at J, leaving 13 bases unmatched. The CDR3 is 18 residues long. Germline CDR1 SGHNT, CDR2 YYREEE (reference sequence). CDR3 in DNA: TGTGCCAGCAGCTTACTAACAGTTGCGGGAGGCGACACAGATACGCAGTATTTT. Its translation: CASSLLTVAGGDTDTQYF.

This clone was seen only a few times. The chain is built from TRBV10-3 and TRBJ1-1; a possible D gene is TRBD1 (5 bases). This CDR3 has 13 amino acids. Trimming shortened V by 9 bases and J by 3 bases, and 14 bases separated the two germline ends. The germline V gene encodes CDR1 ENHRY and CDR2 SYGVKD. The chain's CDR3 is CAIHGHKDTEAFF. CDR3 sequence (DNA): TGTGCCATTCACGGACATAAGGACACTGAAGCTTTCTTT.

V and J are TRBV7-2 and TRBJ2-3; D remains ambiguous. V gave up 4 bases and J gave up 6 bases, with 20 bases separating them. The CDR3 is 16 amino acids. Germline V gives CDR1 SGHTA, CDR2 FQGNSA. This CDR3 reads CASSSQPGLRSDTQYF. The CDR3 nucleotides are TGTGCCAGCAGCTCACAACCGGGCCTCAGGAGCGATACGCAGTATTTT.

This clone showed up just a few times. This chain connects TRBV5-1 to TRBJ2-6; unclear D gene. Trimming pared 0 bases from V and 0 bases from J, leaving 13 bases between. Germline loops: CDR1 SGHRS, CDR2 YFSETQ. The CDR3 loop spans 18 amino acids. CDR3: CASSLVGRTLSGANVLTF. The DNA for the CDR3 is TGCGCCAGCAGCTTGGTAGGGCGGACCCTCTCTGGGGCCAACGTCCTGACTTTC.

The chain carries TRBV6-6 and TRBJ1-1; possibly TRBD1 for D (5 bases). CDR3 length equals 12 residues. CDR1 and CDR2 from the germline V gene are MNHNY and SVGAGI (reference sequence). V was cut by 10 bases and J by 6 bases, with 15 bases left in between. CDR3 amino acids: CATHLWDAEAFF. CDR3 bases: TGTGCCACCCACCTTTGGGACGCTGAAGCTTTCTTT.

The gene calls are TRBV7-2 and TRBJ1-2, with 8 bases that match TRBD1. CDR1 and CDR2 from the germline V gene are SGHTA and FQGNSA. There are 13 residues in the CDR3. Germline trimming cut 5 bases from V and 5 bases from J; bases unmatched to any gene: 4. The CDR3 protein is CASSTRQGYGYTF. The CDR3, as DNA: TGTGCCAGCAGCACCCGACAGGGGTATGGCTACACCTTC.

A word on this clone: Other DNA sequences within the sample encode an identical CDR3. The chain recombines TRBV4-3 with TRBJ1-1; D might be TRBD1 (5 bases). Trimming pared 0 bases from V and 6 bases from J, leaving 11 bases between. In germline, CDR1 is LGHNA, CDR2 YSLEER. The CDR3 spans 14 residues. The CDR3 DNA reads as TGCGCCAGCAGCCAAGACCGGAGGGGCCCTGAAGCTTTCTTT. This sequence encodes CASSQDRRGPEAFF.

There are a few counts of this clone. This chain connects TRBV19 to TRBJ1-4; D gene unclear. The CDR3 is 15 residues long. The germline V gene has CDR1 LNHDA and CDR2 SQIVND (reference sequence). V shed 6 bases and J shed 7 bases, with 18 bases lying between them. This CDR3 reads CASRGRPNTFEKLFF. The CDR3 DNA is TGTGCCAGTAGAGGACGCCCAAACACCTTTGAAAAACTGTTTTTT.

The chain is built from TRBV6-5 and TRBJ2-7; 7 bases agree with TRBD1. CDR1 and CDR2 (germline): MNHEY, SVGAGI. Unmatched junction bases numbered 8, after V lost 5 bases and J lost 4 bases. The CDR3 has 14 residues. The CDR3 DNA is TGTGCCAGCAGTCCCCAGGGGGAACTATACGAGCAGTACTTC. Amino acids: CASSPQGELYEQYF.

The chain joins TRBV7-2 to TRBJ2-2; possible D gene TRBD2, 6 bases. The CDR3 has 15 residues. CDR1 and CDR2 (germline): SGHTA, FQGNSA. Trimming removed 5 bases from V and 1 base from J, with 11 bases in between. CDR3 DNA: TGTGCCAGCAGCGGAGGGGCGAGGAACACCGGGGAGCTGTTTTTT. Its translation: CASSGGARNTGELFF.

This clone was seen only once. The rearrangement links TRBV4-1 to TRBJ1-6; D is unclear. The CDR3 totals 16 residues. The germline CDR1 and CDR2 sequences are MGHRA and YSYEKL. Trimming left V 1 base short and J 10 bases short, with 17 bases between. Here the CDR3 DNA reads TGCGCCAGCAGCCAAGCGGACCCCCGCTCGGGATCACCCCTCCACTTT. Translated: CASSQADPRSGSPLHF.

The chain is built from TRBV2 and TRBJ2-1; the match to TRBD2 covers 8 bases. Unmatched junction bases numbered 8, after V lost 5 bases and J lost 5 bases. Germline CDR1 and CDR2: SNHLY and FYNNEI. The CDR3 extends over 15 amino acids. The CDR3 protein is CASSKRSGDHNEQFF. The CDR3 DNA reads TGTGCCAGCAGTAAGCGTAGCGGGGACCACAATGAGCAGTTCTTC.

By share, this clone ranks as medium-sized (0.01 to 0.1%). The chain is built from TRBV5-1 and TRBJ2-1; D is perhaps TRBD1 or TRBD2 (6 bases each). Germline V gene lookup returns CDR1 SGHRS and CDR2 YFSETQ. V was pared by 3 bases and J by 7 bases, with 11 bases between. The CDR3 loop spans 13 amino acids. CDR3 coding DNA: TGCGCCAGCAGCTCCCTAGGGGGGAATGAGCAGTTCTTC. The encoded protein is CASSSLGGNEQFF.